The rows below give T cell receptor beta chains drawn from one sample of a study of T cell repertoires in cytomegalovirus infection. TCRdb re-called the reads with MiXCR, one entry per CDR3 protein. The sample has 600,000 to 700,000 distinct CDR3 sequences; about 33% are singletons. Their antigen targets remain unknown. The sample was cultured PBMCs, taken from culture after CMV antigen stimulation. These receptors were taken from a human donor in good health (CMV status not recorded). Some clones in this sample may be carry-over from other donors' samples. CDR3s include the opening cysteine and the closing phenylalanine or tryptophan. D genes are given only for firm matches. Only part of the rows carry a size: once, few, many, or a class if the clone is expanded.

clone size	D gene	V gene	J gene	CDR3 DNA	CDR3 protein
.	.	TRBV11-2	TRBJ2-1	TGTGCCAGCAGACCCGGGACTGGATCTACCCATAGCTACAATGAGCAGTTCTTC	CASRPGTGSTHSYNEQFF
.	.	TRBV28	TRBJ1-1	TGTGCCAGCAGTTTATGGGCCCGTCCCCTCAAAGCTTTCTTT	CASSLWARPLKAFF
.	TRBD2	TRBV15	TRBJ2-1	TGTGCCACCAGGTGGGAGGGCCCCTACAATGAGCAGTTCTTC	CATRWEGPYNEQFF
few	.	TRBV5-8	TRBJ1-3	TGTGCCAGCAGCCAGTCCCCCCCTGGAAACACCATATATTTT	CASSQSPPGNTIYF
few	.	TRBV4-2	TRBJ2-1	TGTGCCAGCAGCCAGATGCGGGGGCCCGAGGATGAGCAGTTCTTC	CASSQMRGPEDEQFF
.	TRBD1	TRBV19	TRBJ2-1	TGTGCCAGTAGTGGGGACAGGGGGAGAAATGAGCAGTTCTTC	CASSGDRGRNEQFF
.	TRBD1	TRBV10-3	TRBJ2-4	TGTGCCATCAGTGAGTCGATGGACAGGGGCCTGGGGGTTCAGTACTTC	CAISESMDRGLGVQYF
.	.	TRBV18	TRBJ2-1	TGTGCCAGCTCACCTTCTGCTGGGCGGTTGTACTACAATGAGCAGTTCTTC	CASSPSAGRLYYNEQFF
.	TRBD2	TRBV12-3/TRBV12-4	TRBJ2-1	TGTGCCACTTCCCTAGCGGGGGGTTTCTACAATGAGCAGTTCTTC	CATSLAGGFYNEQFF
few	.	TRBV23-1	TRBJ1-1	TGCGCCAGCAGTCAAGGGCGGGTCCCCCATTTTTTT	CASSQGRVPHFF
.	TRBD1	TRBV6-5	TRBJ2-7	TGTGCCAGCAGTCGCCCGGGGGGACAGGGATACGAGCAGTACTTC	CASSRPGGQGYEQYF